This TCR beta chain was recorded in a study of cytomegalovirus exposure and HLA in healthy donors. Broader study findings: Associated with cytomegalovirus, according to the listing, were 150 to 200 TCR beta chains.

Primers: 60 Vbeta forward and 13 Jbeta reverse. The method was immunoSEQ multiplex PCR; TCRdb's version includes in-frame clones alone and lacks a portion of them. Of about 140,000 clones listed, roughly 75% are singletons. This clone was seen once. Its antigen is unknown. Germline CDR1 reads SGHRS; CDR2 reads YFSETQ. V was clipped by 3 bases and J by 3 bases; unmatched bases: 11. The CDR3 has 18 amino acids. This clonotype originated in a female donor in good health and CMV-seronegative. Sequencing used PBMCs. The V and J genes are TRBV5-1 and TRBJ2-1; the match to TRBD2 covers 11 bases. The CDR3 is CASSWPLGTSGDYNEQFF. CDR3 sequence (DNA): TGCGCCAGCAGCTGGCCCCTCGGGACTAGCGGAGACTACAATGAGCAGTTCTTC.